This TCR beta chain is from a study of blood T cell repertoires in COVID-19. Study overall: Italy, Spain and the United States were the sources of the convalescent and acute COVID-19 samples. The cDNA or gDNA used as material had been derived from T cells, B-cell-depleted T cells, or PBMCs.

Study processing details: Reference gene primer amplification yielded estimated nucleated cell counts. Profiled with immunoSEQ multiplex PCR; TCRdb holds only in-frame clones, not every one. V, J and clone size were drawn from that table, and D and trimming were deduced from the DNA. The sample carries about 140,000 clones, roughly four fifths recorded once. V lost 0 bases, J lost 0 bases, and 24 bases lay in between. There are 21 residues in the CDR3. Germline-derived CDR1 and CDR2 are LGHDT and YNNKEL (reference sequence). This sequence originates from a human donor in a cohort sampled during active COVID-19. The gene calls are TRBV3-1 (or the pseudogene TRBV3-2) and TRBJ2-1; D remains unclear. The sequencing sample was made of peripheral blood. The chain's CDR3 is CASSQEWAIGYFPSSYNEQFF. The CDR3 DNA reads TGTGCCAGCAGCCAAGAGTGGGCTATAGGCTATTTCCCGAGCTCCTACAATGAGCAGTTCTTC.